This T cell receptor beta chain derives from a study of T cells in Graves' hyperthyroidism and ophthalmopathy. At least ten counts were recorded for this clonotype. RNA transcripts were the template for amplifying TCR beta CDR3 regions. HTBI primers were employed in a first-round RT-PCR of the TCR CDR3. TCRdb re-called the multiplex PCR reads through MiXCR, storing one row per CDR3 protein. The repertoire holds 500,000 to 800,000 distinct CDR3 sequences, with more than 14% as singletons. This clonotype was sampled from a woman in her fifties or sixties with Graves' ophthalmopathy. The sample was blood.

DNA for the CDR3: TGTGCCAGCAGTTTACAGGGAGTGGGGGACGGGGAGCTGTTTTTT. This encodes CASSLQGVGDGELFF. This rearrangement joins TRBV27 to TRBJ2-2; the D gene could be TRBD1 or TRBD2 (5 bases each). CDR1 MNHEY and CDR2 SMNVEV come from the germline V gene (reference sequence). This CDR3 has 15 residues. The ends were cut back, 2 bases at V and 7 bases at J, with 14 bases in the middle.